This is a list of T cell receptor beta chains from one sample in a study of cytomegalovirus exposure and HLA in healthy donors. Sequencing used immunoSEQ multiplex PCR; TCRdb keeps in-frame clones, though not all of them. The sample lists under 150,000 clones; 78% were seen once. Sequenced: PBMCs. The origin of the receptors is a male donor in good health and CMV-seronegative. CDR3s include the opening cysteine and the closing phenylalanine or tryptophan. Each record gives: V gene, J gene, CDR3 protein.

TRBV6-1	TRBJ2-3	CASSGRELAGGTDTQYF
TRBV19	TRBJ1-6	CASSTQGQSLGSPLHF
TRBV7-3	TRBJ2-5	CASSLLASQETQYF
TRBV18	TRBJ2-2	CASSSNSGQGNTGELFF
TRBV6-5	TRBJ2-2	CASNPGQGGTGELFF
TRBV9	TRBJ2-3	CASGLGAITDTQYF
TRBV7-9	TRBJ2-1	CASSLGLAGYNEQFF
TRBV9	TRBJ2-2	CARSVGTGGNTGELFF
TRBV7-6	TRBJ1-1	CASSSTENTEAFF
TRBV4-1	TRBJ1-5	CASSQDSGQGTNQPQHF
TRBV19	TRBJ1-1	CASSIGAGYTEAFF
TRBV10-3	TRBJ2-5	CAISNGLAGGHEETQYF
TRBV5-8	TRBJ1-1	CASSLYRRQGINTEAFF